A selection of T cell receptor beta chains follows, all from one sample in a study of regulatory T cells in long-lasting Graves disease. TCRdb itself ran the multiplex PCR reads through MiXCR, one entry per CDR3 protein. The sample records more than 300,000 distinct CDR3 sequences, 15% to 20% being singletons. This sample was also put to use in a study of T cells in Graves' hyperthyroidism and ophthalmopathy.

The material sequenced was peripheral blood mononuclear cells (PBMCs), taken at new diagnosis, from a patient treated with antithyroid drugs. The source is a young woman with Graves disease. Each CDR3 is given with its conserved first and last residue. D genes are given only for firm matches. Only part of the rows carry a size: once, few, many, or a class if the clone is expanded.

J	V	size	D	CDR3	DNA
TRBJ1-1	TRBV12-3/TRBV12-4	many	TRBD1	CASSLTGGKNTEAFF	TGTGCCAGCAGTTTGACAGGGGGCAAGAACACTGAAGCTTTCTTT
TRBJ2-3	TRBV30	-	-	CAWRGVGDTQYF	TGTGCCTGGAGGGGAGTAGGGGATACGCAGTATTTT
TRBJ2-1	TRBV13	many	-	CASSLFRAYNEQFF	TGTGCCAGCAGCTTATTCCGGGCTTACAATGAGCAGTTCTTC
TRBJ2-1	TRBV5-1	-	TRBD1	CASSWTGGDEQFF	TGCGCCAGCAGTTGGACAGGGGGGGATGAGCAGTTCTTC
TRBJ2-7	TRBV28	many	-	CASSLSTGGVVYEQYF	TGTGCCAGCAGTTTATCGACAGGCGGGGTTGTCTACGAGCAGTACTTC
TRBJ2-1	TRBV20-1	many	TRBD2	CSASASGRFRGEQFF	TGCAGTGCTAGTGCCAGCGGGAGGTTTCGGGGTGAGCAGTTCTTC
TRBJ1-2	TRBV11-3	-	-	CASSLVGSRSEGYTF	TGTGCCAGCAGCTTAGTAGGTTCGCGGTCGGAAGGCTACACCTTC
TRBJ1-1	TRBV30	many	-	CAWTRQAGSTEAFF	TGTGCCTGGACTAGACAGGCGGGGAGCACTGAAGCTTTCTTT
TRBJ2-3	TRBV20-1	many	TRBD2	CSARDRWGTSGRASTDTQYF	TGCAGTGCTAGAGATCGTTGGGGGACTAGCGGGAGAGCTAGCACAGATACGCAGTATTTT
TRBJ1-2	TRBV6-1	-	-	CASARAGDGYGYTF	TGTGCCAGCGCCCGGGCAGGGGATGGCTATGGCTACACCTTC
TRBJ1-4	TRBV28	few	-	CASSLLDSWDNEKLFF	TGTGCCAGCAGTTTACTGGACAGCTGGGATAATGAAAAACTGTTTTTT
TRBJ2-7	TRBV20-1	-	-	CSARNPSYEQYF	TGCAGTGCTAGAAACCCATCCTACGAGCAGTACTTC
TRBJ2-7	TRBV7-9	many	TRBD1	CASSRPGTGVEQYF	TGTGCCAGCAGCCGCCCTGGGACAGGGGTAGAGCAGTACTTC
TRBJ2-3	TRBV4-1	many	TRBD2	CASSYTSGRPDTQYF	TGCGCCAGCAGCTACACTAGCGGGAGGCCAGATACGCAGTATTTT
TRBJ2-2	TRBV19	few	-	CASKERRNTGELFF	TGTGCCAGTAAGGAGCGTCGTAACACCGGGGAGCTGTTTTTT
TRBJ2-1	TRBV5-6	-	-	CASSSMTAYNEQFF	TGTGCCAGCAGCTCGATGACAGCCTACAATGAGCAGTTCTTC
TRBJ2-2	TRBV2	-	TRBD2	CASSGLAETGELVF	TGTGCCAGCAGTGGACTAGCCGAAACCGGGGAGCTGGTTTTT
TRBJ1-5	TRBV6-2/TRBV6-3	-	-	CASSKGYPNQPQHF	TGCGCCAGCAGTAAGGGTTACCCTAATCAGCCCCAGCATTTT
TRBJ2-7	TRBV20-1	many	-	CSARDGYEQYF	TGCAGTGCTAGAGACGGCTACGAGCAGTACTTC
TRBJ2-5	TRBV28	many	TRBD2	CASSLRAGVETQYF	TGTGCCAGCAGCTTACGAGCGGGAGTAGAGACCCAGTACTTC
TRBJ1-5	TRBV20-1	few	-	CSARGQPSPNQPQHF	TGCAGTGCTAGAGGGCAGCCAAGCCCTAATCAGCCCCAGCATTTT
TRBJ2-3	TRBV5-1	many	-	CASSSTDGTDTQYF	TGCGCCAGCAGCTCGACAGACGGCACAGATACGCAGTATTTT
TRBJ1-2	TRBV27	-	-	CASSFSRNDAYTF	TGTGCCAGCAGTTTCTCACGGAACGACGCCTACACCTTC